This T cell receptor beta chain was observed in a study of T cell responses to AZD1222 COVID-19 vaccine (dated by TCRdb to about 2021). Regarding the research as a whole: A total of 233 trial participants underwent TCR sequencing, of whom 207 had received two doses of AZD1222 and around 26 had received two doses of the MenACWY control vaccine. Trial participants were enrolled into age subgroups of 18-55, 56-69 and 70-plus years, which contained about 150, 27 and 61 TCR-sequenced participants, respectively.

The meaning of the sample's time point label: about 28 days (+/-7) after the second vaccine dose. AZD1222 recipients given second doses at about 4 weeks or at about 12 weeks were pooled, since spike-specific TCR depth and breadth were not found to differ between the two schedules. Vaccinee samples were obtained from the UK trials COV001 and COV002, which included a single-blind randomized controlled phase 2/3 trial of AZD1222 (ChAdOx1 nCoV-19) in healthy adults. Trial participant PBMC samples were collected at day 0 and day 28 after the second dose for TCRbeta chain sequencing. The CDR3 regions of human TCRbeta chains were subjected to immunosequencing. The study's own analysis went as follows. Repertoire TCRs were checked for matches against a reference library of SARS-CoV-2-specific TCRs that had been generated using the MIRA antigen-specificity platform. Breadth meant the fraction of unique TCRs that were SARS-CoV-2-associated, whereas depth meant the fraction of total T cells that were SARS-CoV-2-associated. Using the MIRA data, each spike-specific TCR was assigned both to the spike region to which the TCR was reactive and to a CD4 or CD8 class. Log10-transformed breadth and depth values were compared by one-way ANOVA with Sidak's multiple comparisons tests. This is the immuneACCESS table as TCRdb keeps it, with only in-frame sequences that have V and J called. A part of the clones is gone; compared with another copy, unresolved V genes explain less than half, and the rest is unexplained. The DNA was the basis for D and trimming; V, J and clone size are from that table. Counted in this sample were around 150,000 clones; approximately 93% of them appeared once. Roughly 1.2% of the sample is held by the ten biggest clonotypes.

A note on this clone: No antigen is known for it. Per-base quality was not reported, and no clone a single base away is much larger than it.

Spanning cysteine to phenylalanine, the CDR3 consists of 15 amino acids. The kept DNA is CDR3 alone, 45 bases in frame from the first base. V is reduced by 5 bases and J by 0 bases, leaving a spacing of 8 bases between them. CDR1 and CDR2 are read off the germline V gene as SGHTA and FQGNSA. Findings and caveats that apply to the study as a whole: No day 14 peak-response samples were available, so repertoires were characterized only after the peak T cell response. A significant rise in spike-specific TCR breadth and depth was observed after two AZD1222 doses relative to day 0 and relative to MenACWY recipients. Epitopes outside the regions mutated in the B.1.351 and B.1.1.7 variants were reportedly recognized by nearly half of the unique spike-specific TCRs. The 56-69-year group was small, and its depth increase did not reach significance, likely because of low power. Participants were mostly white British, with more females than males. The authors suggested clonal diversity may have been underestimated. CD4 TCRs associated with the vaccine covered the entire spike protein, and the dominant responses were in regions 160-218 and 743-854. Conclusions about previously exposed vaccinees are limited, since just five to seven AZD1222 recipients were seropositive for SARS-CoV-2 at baseline.

The sequence derives from an adult who received the AZD1222 COVID-19 vaccine. Sequences were derived from peripheral blood, sampled 28 days after the second AZD1222 dose. The rearrangement joined TRBV7-2 to TRBJ2-6; no D gene call is confident. DNA sequence: TGTGCCAGCAGCGCTATGAGCTCTGGGGCCAACGTCCTGACTTTC. It encodes CASSAMSSGANVLTF.